The clone carrying this TCR beta chain has only one observation. A CD45RA-negative memory subset and a CD45RA+ naive subset were separated from the CD4+ cells. The CDR3 is 16 amino acids. V lost 5 bases to trimming and J lost 4 bases; unmatched junction nucleotides: 10. In germline, CDR1 is ENHRY, CDR2 SYGVKD. Assay used: immunoSEQ multiplex PCR; TCRdb lists only in-frame clones, some missing. The sample lists about 2.3 million clones, about 90% seen once, with around 0.38% in the top ten. The entry originates in a study of shared clonotypes between healthy human individuals. The V and J genes are TRBV10-3 and TRBJ2-3, with TRBD2 matching over 9 bases. The TCR sequence derives from a man aged 18 to 35 in good health. Some clones in this sample may be carry-over from other donors' samples. Sequencing used naive CD4+ T cells from PBMCs. Subset of the sample: CD45RA+ positively selected. The CDR3 loop is CAISSQGGREADTQYF. CDR3 bases: TGTGCCATCAGTTCGCAGGGCGGGAGGGAGGCAGATACGCAGTATTTT.